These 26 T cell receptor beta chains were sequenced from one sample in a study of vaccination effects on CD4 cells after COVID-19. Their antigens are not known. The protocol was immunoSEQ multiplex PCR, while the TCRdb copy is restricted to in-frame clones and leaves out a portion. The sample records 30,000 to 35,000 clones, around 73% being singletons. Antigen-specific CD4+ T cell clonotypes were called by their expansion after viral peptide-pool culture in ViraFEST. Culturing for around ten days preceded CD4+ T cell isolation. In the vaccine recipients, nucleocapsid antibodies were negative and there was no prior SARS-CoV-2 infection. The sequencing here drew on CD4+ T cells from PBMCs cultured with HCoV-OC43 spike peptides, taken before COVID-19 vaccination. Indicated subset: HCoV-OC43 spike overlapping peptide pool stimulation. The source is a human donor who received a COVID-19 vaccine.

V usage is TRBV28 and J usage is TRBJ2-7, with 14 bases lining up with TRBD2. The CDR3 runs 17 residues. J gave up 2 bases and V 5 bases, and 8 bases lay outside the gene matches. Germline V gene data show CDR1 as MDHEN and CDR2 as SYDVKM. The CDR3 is CASSLLGLAGATYEQYF. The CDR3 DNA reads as TGTGCCAGCAGTCTATTGGGACTAGCGGGAGCCACCTACGAGCAGTACTTC.

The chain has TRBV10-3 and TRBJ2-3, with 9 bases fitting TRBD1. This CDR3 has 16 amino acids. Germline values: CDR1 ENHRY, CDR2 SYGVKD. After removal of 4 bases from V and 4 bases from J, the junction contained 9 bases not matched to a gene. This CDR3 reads CAISVGTGGRADTQYF. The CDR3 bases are TGTGCCATCAGTGTGGGTACAGGGGGCAGGGCAGATACGCAGTATTTT.

The CDR3, as DNA: TGTGCCTGGAGTGTAGGCAATCAGCCCCAGCATTTT. Translation gives CAWSVGNQPQHF. The genes are TRBV30 and TRBJ1-5; D gene uncertain. CDR3 length: 12 amino acids. Trimming shortened V by 0 bases and J by 2 bases, and 2 bases separated the two germline ends. CDR1 is GTSNPN, CDR2 SVGIG, per germline (reference sequence).

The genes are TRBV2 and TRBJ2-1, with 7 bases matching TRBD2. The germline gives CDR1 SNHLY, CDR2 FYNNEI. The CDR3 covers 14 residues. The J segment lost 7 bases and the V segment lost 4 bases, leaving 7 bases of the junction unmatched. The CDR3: CASSGGGGSNEQFF. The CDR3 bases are TGTGCCAGCAGTGGGGGGGGAGGAAGTAATGAGCAGTTCTTC.

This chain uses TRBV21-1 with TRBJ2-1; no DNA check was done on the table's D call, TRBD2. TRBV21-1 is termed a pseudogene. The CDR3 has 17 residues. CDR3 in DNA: TGTGCCAGCAGCAAACGTGCACGGGAGGGCCATTTCGGTGAGCAGTTCTTC. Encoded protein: CASSKRAREGHFGEQFF.

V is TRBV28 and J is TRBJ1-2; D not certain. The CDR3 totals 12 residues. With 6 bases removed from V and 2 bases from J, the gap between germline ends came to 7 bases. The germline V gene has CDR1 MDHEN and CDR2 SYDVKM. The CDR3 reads CASRTSNYGYTF. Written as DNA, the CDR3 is TGTGCCAGCAGGACAAGCAACTATGGCTACACCTTC.

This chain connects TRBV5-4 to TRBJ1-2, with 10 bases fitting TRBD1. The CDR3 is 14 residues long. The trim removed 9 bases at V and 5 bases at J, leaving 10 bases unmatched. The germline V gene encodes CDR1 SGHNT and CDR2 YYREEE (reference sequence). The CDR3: CANRQGAVGYGYTF. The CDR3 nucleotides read TGTGCCAACAGACAGGGGGCAGTAGGGTATGGCTACACCTTC.

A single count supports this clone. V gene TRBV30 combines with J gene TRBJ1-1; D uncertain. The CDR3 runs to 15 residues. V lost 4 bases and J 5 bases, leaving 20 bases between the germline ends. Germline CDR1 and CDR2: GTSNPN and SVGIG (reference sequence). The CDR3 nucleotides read TGTGCCTGGAACCCGGGGAGAGTAGTTGGTACTGAAGCTTTCTTT. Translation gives CAWNPGRVVGTEAFF.

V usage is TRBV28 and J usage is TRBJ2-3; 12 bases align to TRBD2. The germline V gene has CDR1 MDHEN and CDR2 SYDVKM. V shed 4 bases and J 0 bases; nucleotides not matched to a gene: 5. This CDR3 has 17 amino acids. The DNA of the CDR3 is TGTGCCAGCAGTTCTAGCGGGAGGGGGAAAAGCACAGATACGCAGTATTTT. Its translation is CASSSSGRGKSTDTQYF.

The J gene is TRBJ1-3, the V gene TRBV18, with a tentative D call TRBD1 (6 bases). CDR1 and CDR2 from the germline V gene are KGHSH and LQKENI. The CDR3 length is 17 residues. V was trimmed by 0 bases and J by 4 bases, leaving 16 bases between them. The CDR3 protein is CASSPPIPEQGGNTIYF. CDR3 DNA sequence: TGTGCCAGCTCACCACCGATCCCTGAACAGGGAGGAAACACCATATATTTT.

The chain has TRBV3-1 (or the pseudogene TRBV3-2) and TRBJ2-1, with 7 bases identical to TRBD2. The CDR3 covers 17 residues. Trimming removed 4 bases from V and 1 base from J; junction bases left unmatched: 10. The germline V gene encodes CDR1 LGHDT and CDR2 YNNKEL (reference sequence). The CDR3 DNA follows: TGTGCCAGCAGCCGCGCGACTAGCAGACTTTCCTACAATGAGCAGTTCTTC. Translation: CASSRATSRLSYNEQFF.

The CDR3 nucleotides read TGTGCCAGCCTCCGGGGAGGGGGGTATAGCAATCAGCCCCAGCATTTT. Translated, it gives CASLRGGGYSNQPQHF. This rearrangement joins TRBV28 to TRBJ1-5; a weak D match, TRBD1 (6 bases). V lost 8 bases to trimming and J lost 0 bases, with 17 bases between them. The CDR3 is 16 residues long. Germline CDR1 is MDHEN and CDR2 is SYDVKM.

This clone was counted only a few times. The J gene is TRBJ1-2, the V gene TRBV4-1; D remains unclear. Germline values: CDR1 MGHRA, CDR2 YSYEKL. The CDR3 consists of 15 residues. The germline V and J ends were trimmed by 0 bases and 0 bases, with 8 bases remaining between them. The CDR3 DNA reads TGCGCCAGCAGCCAAGATAGAGTGTCTAACTATGGCTACACCTTC. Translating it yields CASSQDRVSNYGYTF.

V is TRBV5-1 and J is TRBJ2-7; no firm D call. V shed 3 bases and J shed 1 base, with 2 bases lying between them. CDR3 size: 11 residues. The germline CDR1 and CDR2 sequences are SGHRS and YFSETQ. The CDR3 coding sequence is TGCGCCAGCAGCTCTTCCTACGAGCAGTACTTC. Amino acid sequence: CASSSSYEQYF.

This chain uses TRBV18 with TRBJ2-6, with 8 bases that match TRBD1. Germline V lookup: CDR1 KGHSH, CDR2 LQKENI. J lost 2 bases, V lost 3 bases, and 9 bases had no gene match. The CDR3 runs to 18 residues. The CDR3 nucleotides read TGTGCCAGCTCACCGCAGACAGGGGCAGGAGCTGGGGCCAACGTCCTGACTTTC. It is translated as CASSPQTGAGAGANVLTF.

The chain's CDR3 is CASSPGLQNTEAFF. The DNA of the CDR3 is TGTGCCAGCAGCCCTGGACTTCAGAACACTGAAGCTTTCTTT. The chain has TRBV3-1 (or the pseudogene TRBV3-2) and TRBJ1-1, with unresolved D. V dropped 4 bases and J dropped 1 base, with 10 bases sitting between them. From germline, CDR1 is LGHDT and CDR2 YNNKEL (reference sequence). The CDR3 loop spans 14 amino acids.

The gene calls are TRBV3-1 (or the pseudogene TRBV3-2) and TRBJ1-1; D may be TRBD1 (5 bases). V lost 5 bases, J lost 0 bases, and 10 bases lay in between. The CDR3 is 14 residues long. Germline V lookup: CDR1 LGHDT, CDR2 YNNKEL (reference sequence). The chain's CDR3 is CASSFDSMNTEAFF. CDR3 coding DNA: TGTGCCAGCAGCTTCGACAGTATGAACACTGAAGCTTTCTTT.

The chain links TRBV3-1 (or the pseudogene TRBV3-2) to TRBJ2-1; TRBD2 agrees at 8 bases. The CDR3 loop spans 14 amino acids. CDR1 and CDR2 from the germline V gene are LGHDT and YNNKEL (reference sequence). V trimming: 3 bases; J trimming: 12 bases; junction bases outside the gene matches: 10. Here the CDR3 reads CASSQFVLREGQFF. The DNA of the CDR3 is TGTGCCAGCAGCCAGTTTGTATTACGGGAGGGGCAGTTCTTC.

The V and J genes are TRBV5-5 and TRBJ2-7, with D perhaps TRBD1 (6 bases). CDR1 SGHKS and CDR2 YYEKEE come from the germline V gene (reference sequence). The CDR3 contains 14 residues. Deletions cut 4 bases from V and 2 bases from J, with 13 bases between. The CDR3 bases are TGTGCCAGCAGCGTCGGGACATATACCTACGAGCAGTACTTC. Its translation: CASSVGTYTYEQYF.

The DNA of the CDR3 is TGTGCCAGCAGCCTCTTAGGCCCTAACTCCTACGAGCAGTACTTC. Translated: CASSLLGPNSYEQYF. V gene TRBV11-2 combines with J gene TRBJ2-7, with D unresolved. Germline values: CDR1 SGHAT, CDR2 FQNNGV. The CDR3 runs 15 residues. The germline V and J ends were trimmed by 5 bases and 0 bases, with 14 bases remaining between them.

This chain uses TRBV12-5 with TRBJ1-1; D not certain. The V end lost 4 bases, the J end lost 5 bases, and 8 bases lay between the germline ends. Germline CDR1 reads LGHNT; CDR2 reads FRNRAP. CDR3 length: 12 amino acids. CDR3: CASGWDWTEAFF. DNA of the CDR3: TGTGCTAGTGGTTGGGATTGGACTGAAGCTTTCTTT.

CDR3 residues: CASSGLAGYNEQFF. CDR3 DNA: TGTGCCAGCTCGGGACTAGCGGGGTACAATGAGCAGTTCTTC. This chain links TRBV2 with TRBJ2-1; 13 bases agree with TRBD2. CDR3 size: 14 residues. Trimming removed 8 bases from V and 4 bases from J; junction bases left unmatched: 2. Germline V gives CDR1 SNHLY, CDR2 FYNNEI.

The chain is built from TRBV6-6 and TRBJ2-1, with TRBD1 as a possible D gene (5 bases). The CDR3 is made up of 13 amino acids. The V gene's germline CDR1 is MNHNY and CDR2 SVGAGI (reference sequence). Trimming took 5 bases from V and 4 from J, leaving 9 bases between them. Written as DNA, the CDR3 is TGTGCCAGCAGTACGACAGTTTACAATGAGCAGTTCTTC. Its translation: CASSTTVYNEQFF.

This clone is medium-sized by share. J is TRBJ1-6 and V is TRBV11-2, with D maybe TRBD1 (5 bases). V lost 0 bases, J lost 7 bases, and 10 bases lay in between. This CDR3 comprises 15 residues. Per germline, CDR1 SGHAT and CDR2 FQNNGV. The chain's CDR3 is CASSLDPGPNSPLHF. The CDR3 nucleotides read TGTGCCAGCAGCTTAGACCCGGGGCCGAATTCACCCCTCCACTTT.

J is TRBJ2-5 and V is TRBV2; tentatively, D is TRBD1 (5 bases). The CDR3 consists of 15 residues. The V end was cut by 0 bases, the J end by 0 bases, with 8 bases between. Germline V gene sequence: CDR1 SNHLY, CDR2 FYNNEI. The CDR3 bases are TGTGCCAGCAGTGAAGCAGGGGTGTACCAAGAGACCCAGTACTTC. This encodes CASSEAGVYQETQYF. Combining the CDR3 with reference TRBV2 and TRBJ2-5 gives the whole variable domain EPEVTQTPSHQVTQMGQEVILRCVPISNHLYFYWYRQILGQKVEFLVSFYNNEISEKSEIFDDQFSVERPDGSNFTLKIRSTKLEDSAMYFCASSEAGVYQETQYFGPGTRLLVL.

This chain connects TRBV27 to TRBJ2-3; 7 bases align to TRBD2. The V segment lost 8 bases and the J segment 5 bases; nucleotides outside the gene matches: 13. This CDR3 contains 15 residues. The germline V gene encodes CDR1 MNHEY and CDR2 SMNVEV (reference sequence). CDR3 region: CASRSSLAVRDTQYF. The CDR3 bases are TGTGCCAGCCGATCCTCTCTAGCGGTAAGAGATACGCAGTATTTT.